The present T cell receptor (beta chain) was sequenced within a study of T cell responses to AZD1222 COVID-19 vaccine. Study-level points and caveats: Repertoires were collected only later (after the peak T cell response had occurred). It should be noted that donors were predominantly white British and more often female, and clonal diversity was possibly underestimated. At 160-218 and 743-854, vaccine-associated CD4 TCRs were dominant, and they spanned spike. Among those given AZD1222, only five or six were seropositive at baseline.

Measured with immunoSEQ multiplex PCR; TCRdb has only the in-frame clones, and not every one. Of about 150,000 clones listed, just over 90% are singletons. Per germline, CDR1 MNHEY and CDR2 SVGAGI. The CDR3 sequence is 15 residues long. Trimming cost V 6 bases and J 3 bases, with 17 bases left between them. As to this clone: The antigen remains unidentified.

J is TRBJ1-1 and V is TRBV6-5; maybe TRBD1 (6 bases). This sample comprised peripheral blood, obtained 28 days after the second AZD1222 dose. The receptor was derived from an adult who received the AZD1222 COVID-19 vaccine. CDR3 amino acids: CASSPSGARDTEAFF. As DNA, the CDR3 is TGTGCCAGCAGCCCCTCGGGGGCGAGGGACACTGAAGCTTTCTTT.